This is a list of T cell receptor beta chains from one sample in a study of regulatory T cells in long-lasting Graves disease. Each CDR3 protein gets one entry after TCRdb re-called the multiplex PCR reads with MiXCR. The table records fewer than 650,000 distinct CDR3 sequences, roughly a sixth of them present only once. The sample was also reused in another study, on T cells in Graves' hyperthyroidism and ophthalmopathy.

Sequenced here: peripheral blood mononuclear cells (PBMCs), sampled at new diagnosis, from a patient treated with antithyroid drugs. The receptor source for this set is a man between 18 and 35 years old with Graves disease. CDR3s include the opening cysteine and the closing phenylalanine or tryptophan. A D gene is named only where the DNA matches it firmly. Only part of the rows carry a size: once, few, many, or a class if the clone is expanded.

clone size: few; D gene: -; V gene: TRBV27; J gene: TRBJ1-5; CDR3 DNA: TGTGCCAGCAGTCGGCAGGGTACGAATCAGCCCCAGCATTTT; CDR3 protein: CASSRQGTNQPQHF
clone size: many; D gene: -; V gene: TRBV30; J gene: TRBJ1-1; CDR3 DNA: TGTGCCTGGAGTCTAGGCCGCAGCACTGAAGCTTTCTTT; CDR3 protein: CAWSLGRSTEAFF
clone size: few; D gene: TRBD2; V gene: TRBV11-1; J gene: TRBJ2-6; CDR3 DNA: TGTGCCAGCAGCTTGAGCGCGGGAGGCTCTGGGGCCAACGTCCTGACTTTC; CDR3 protein: CASSLSAGGSGANVLTF
clone size: -; D gene: TRBD2; V gene: TRBV12-3/TRBV12-4; J gene: TRBJ2-1; CDR3 DNA: TGTGCCAGCAGCAGCTCAGCGGGAGTCGGGGATAGTGAGCAGTTCTTC; CDR3 protein: CASSSSAGVGDSEQFF
clone size: many; D gene: -; V gene: TRBV9; J gene: TRBJ2-3; CDR3 DNA: TGTGCCAGCTCGGTGGGCACAGATACGCAGTATTTT; CDR3 protein: CASSVGTDTQYF
clone size: few; D gene: -; V gene: TRBV20-1; J gene: TRBJ2-3; CDR3 DNA: TGCAGTGCTAGACCCACGGGGAGGCTTGGTGGAGATACGCAGTATTTT; CDR3 protein: CSARPTGRLGGDTQYF
clone size: -; D gene: -; V gene: TRBV13; J gene: TRBJ1-5; CDR3 DNA: TGTGCCAGCAGTGCTGGACAGAACAATCAGCCCCAGCATTTT; CDR3 protein: CASSAGQNNQPQHF
clone size: many; D gene: -; V gene: TRBV5-6; J gene: TRBJ2-1; CDR3 DNA: TGTGCCAGCAGCTTGTTGGGCCCATCCAATGAGCAGTTCTTC; CDR3 protein: CASSLLGPSNEQFF
clone size: -; D gene: -; V gene: TRBV20-1; J gene: TRBJ2-5; CDR3 DNA: TGCAGTGCTAGAAAGTTGCGGGATTCCCAAGAGACCCAGTACTTC; CDR3 protein: CSARKLRDSQETQYF
clone size: many; D gene: TRBD1; V gene: TRBV3-1; J gene: TRBJ1-2; CDR3 DNA: TGTGCCAGCAGCCAAGACAGGGGGTATGGCTACACCTTC; CDR3 protein: CASSQDRGYGYTF
clone size: many; D gene: TRBD2; V gene: TRBV11-2; J gene: TRBJ2-7; CDR3 DNA: TGTGCCAGCAGCGTCCCCGGGGCGGGAGGGCCTCGGTACTTC; CDR3 protein: CASSVPGAGGPRYF
clone size: -; D gene: -; V gene: TRBV9; J gene: TRBJ1-5; CDR3 DNA: TGTGCCAGCAGCGTGTCCGGGACACCAAATCAGCCCCAGCATTTT; CDR3 protein: CASSVSGTPNQPQHF
clone size: -; D gene: TRBD2; V gene: TRBV27; J gene: TRBJ2-7; CDR3 DNA: TGTGCCAGCTCCGGACTAGCGGGAGGGCCGGGTTACGAGCAGTACTTC; CDR3 protein: CASSGLAGGPGYEQYF
clone size: few; D gene: -; V gene: TRBV7-3; J gene: TRBJ2-2; CDR3 DNA: TGTGCCAGCAGCTTAAACCTCCATGAGGGTGGGGAGCTGTTTTTT; CDR3 protein: CASSLNLHEGGELFF
clone size: many; D gene: TRBD1; V gene: TRBV12-3/TRBV12-4; J gene: TRBJ1-2; CDR3 DNA: TGTGCCAGCAGCCTGGGACAGACTCTATCTGGCTACACCTTC; CDR3 protein: CASSLGQTLSGYTF
clone size: -; D gene: -; V gene: TRBV9; J gene: TRBJ1-1; CDR3 DNA: TGTGCCAGCAGCGTGGGGGGGCACACTGAAGCTTTCTTT; CDR3 protein: CASSVGGHTEAFF
clone size: many; D gene: -; V gene: TRBV6-1; J gene: TRBJ2-1; CDR3 DNA: TGTGCCAGCCAGAGCTCCTACAATGAGCAGTTCTTC; CDR3 protein: CASQSSYNEQFF
clone size: -; D gene: TRBD2; V gene: TRBV12-3/TRBV12-4; J gene: TRBJ2-1; CDR3 DNA: TGTGCCAGCGGGGTTAACTGGCGGGAGATAGGGAATGAGCAGTTCTTC; CDR3 protein: CASGVNWREIGNEQFF
clone size: -; D gene: -; V gene: TRBV4-1; J gene: TRBJ1-2; CDR3 DNA: TGCGCCAGCAGCCAAGCGGCCCCCGCTTTATATGGCTACACCTTC; CDR3 protein: CASSQAAPALYGYTF
clone size: many; D gene: -; V gene: TRBV6-1; J gene: TRBJ2-1; CDR3 DNA: TGTGCCAGCCTCGGGGGAGGGGGGTGGCAGCGGCAGTTCTTC; CDR3 protein: CASLGGGGWQRQFF
clone size: many; D gene: TRBD1; V gene: TRBV12-3/TRBV12-4; J gene: TRBJ2-7; CDR3 DNA: TGTGCCAGCAGCCTCGGACAGGGGGGCGAGCAGTACTTC; CDR3 protein: CASSLGQGGEQYF
clone size: many; D gene: TRBD2; V gene: TRBV30; J gene: TRBJ2-1; CDR3 DNA: TGTGCCTGGGGAACCCTCGATAGCGGGAGGGCCTTCAGTGAGCAGTTCTTC; CDR3 protein: CAWGTLDSGRAFSEQFF
clone size: -; D gene: -; V gene: TRBV20-1; J gene: TRBJ1-5; CDR3 DNA: TGCAGTGCTAGAGTAAGCAGCGGGAATCAGCCCCAGCATTTT; CDR3 protein: CSARVSSGNQPQHF
clone size: many; D gene: -; V gene: TRBV28; J gene: TRBJ2-1; CDR3 DNA: TGTGCCAGCATCCGAGGGAACACCCCCGGCAATGAGCAGTTCTTC; CDR3 protein: CASIRGNTPGNEQFF
clone size: many; D gene: TRBD1; V gene: TRBV27; J gene: TRBJ2-7; CDR3 DNA: TGTGCCACCAGGGACAGGGTCTCCTACGAGCAGTACTTC; CDR3 protein: CATRDRVSYEQYF
clone size: -; D gene: TRBD2; V gene: TRBV20-1; J gene: TRBJ2-1; CDR3 DNA: TGCAGTGCTAGTTCAAGCGGGAGATACAATGAGCAGTTCTTC; CDR3 protein: CSASSSGRYNEQFF